Listed below are T cell receptor beta chains from one sample, sequenced in a study of blood T cell repertoires in COVID-19. TCRdb's copy holds only in-frame clones and misses some; the assay was immunoSEQ multiplex PCR. The data contain about 420,000 clones, roughly 90% of them seen just once; the ten biggest clones take up 0.8% to 0.9%. The sequenced material came from peripheral blood. The source is a man younger than 35 with COVID-19, enrolled during active disease. CDR3s include the opening cysteine and the closing phenylalanine or tryptophan. The D gene is left open where the match is weak. Rows give clone size only sometimes, using once, few, many, or a class for an expanded clone.

j_call	v_call	clone_size	d_call	cdr3_nt	cdr3_aa
TRBJ1-1	TRBV27	.	.	TGTGCCAGCAGTGACTATCCAGGGAGGGCTGAAGCTTTCTTT	CASSDYPGRAEAFF
TRBJ2-2	TRBV3-1/TRBV3-2	once	.	TGTGCCAGCAGCCCTACGACCGGGGCGAACACCGGGGAGCTGTTTTTT	CASSPTTGANTGELFF
TRBJ1-5	TRBV6-5	.	TRBD1	TGTGCCAGCAGGCAGGGGGCGAGGCAGCCCCAGCATTTT	CASRQGARQPQHF
TRBJ2-2	TRBV24-1	.	.	TGTGCCACCAGTGCCCTTCTTGCGGGACAGATCACCGGGGAGCTGTTTTTT	CATSALLAGQITGELFF
TRBJ2-1	TRBV2	.	.	TGTGCCAGCAGTACTCTCAGAACGGGTGAGCAGTTCTTC	CASSTLRTGEQFF
TRBJ2-7	TRBV28	.	.	TGTGCCAGCAGTGACCTCCTGACGCCAGGGGAGTACTTC	CASSDLLTPGEYF
TRBJ2-2	TRBV9	.	TRBD2	TGTGCCAGCAGCGCCCGTGGGACTAGCGTCGCCACCGGGGAGCTGTTTTTT	CASSARGTSVATGELFF
TRBJ2-7	TRBV5-4	.	TRBD2	TGTGCCAGCAGACCCCTAGGCGGGGGGGGGATAAAGTACGAGCAGTACTTC	CASRPLGGGGIKYEQYF
TRBJ1-2	TRBV4-2	.	TRBD1	TGTGCCAGCCGAAGACAGGGGATTTATGGCTACACCTTC	CASRRQGIYGYTF
TRBJ2-7	TRBV19	.	.	TGTGCCAGTAGTACCCTAATAACAGGCGAGCAGTACTTC	CASSTLITGEQYF
TRBJ2-1	TRBV9	.	TRBD1	TGTGCCAGCAGCGTAGTAACAGGGGACGGTGAGCAGTTCTTC	CASSVVTGDGEQFF
TRBJ2-3	TRBV5-8	.	.	TGTGCCAGCAGCTTGAGGAGACCGAACACAGATACGCAGTATTTT	CASSLRRPNTDTQYF
TRBJ2-1	TRBV11-2	.	TRBD2	TGTGCCAGCAGCTTAGGGACTAGCGGAGGGAATGAGCAGTTCTTC	CASSLGTSGGNEQFF
TRBJ2-3	TRBV5-1	.	.	TGCGCCAGCAGCTGGGGACTTTCCACAGATACGCAGTATTTT	CASSWGLSTDTQYF
TRBJ2-2	TRBV6-4	.	.	TGTGCCAGCAGTGACGAAGGGGCCGGGGAGCTGTTTTTT	CASSDEGAGELFF
TRBJ2-4	TRBV10-1	.	TRBD2	TGCGCCAGCAGTGATGACGGACTAGCGGGAACCAAAAACATTCAGTACTTC	CASSDDGLAGTKNIQYF
TRBJ2-7	TRBV9	.	TRBD2	TGTGCCAGCAGTCAAACCGGGACTAGCGGAACCTACGAGCAGTACTTC	CASSQTGTSGTYEQYF
TRBJ2-7	TRBV19	.	TRBD2	TGTGCCAGTAGTACAGGGACTACCCCCTACGAGCAGTACTTC	CASSTGTTPYEQYF
TRBJ2-2	TRBV2	.	TRBD2	TGTGCCAGCAGTGCGTCGGCGGGACTAAGGAACGGGGAGCTGTTTTTT	CASSASAGLRNGELFF
TRBJ1-2	TRBV11-2	.	.	TGTGCCAGCAGCTTAGTCATGAACGGGTATGGCTACACCTTC	CASSLVMNGYGYTF
TRBJ2-6	TRBV6-1	.	.	TGTGCCAGCAGTGATCCCCACTCTGGGGCCAACGTCCTGACTTTC	CASSDPHSGANVLTF
TRBJ2-3	TRBV10-2	.	TRBD2	TGCGCCAGCAGTGAGAGGACTAGCGGGACAGATACGCAGTATTTT	CASSERTSGTDTQYF
TRBJ2-2	TRBV4-2	.	TRBD2	TGTGCCAGCAGCCAAACACTAGCGGGGGTCGCGAACACCGGGGAGCTGTTTTTT	CASSQTLAGVANTGELFF
TRBJ1-4	TRBV6-1	.	TRBD1	TGTGCCAGCAGTGAAGCGGACAGGGGGAGTGGCGAAAAACTGTTTTTT	CASSEADRGSGEKLFF
TRBJ1-2	TRBV28	.	.	TGTGCCAGCAGCCAAGACAGGCCGCACCCCTATGGCTACACCTTC	CASSQDRPHPYGYTF
TRBJ2-7	TRBV5-5	once	.	TGTGCCAGCAGCCGGGGGACCTACGAGCAGTACTTC	CASSRGTYEQYF
TRBJ1-1	TRBV30	.	.	TGTGCCTGGAGTGTACGAGGCATGAACACTGAAGCTTTCTTT	CAWSVRGMNTEAFF
TRBJ1-1	TRBV18	once	.	TGTGCCAGCTCACCAAGGGGGACGGGCACTGAAGCTTTCTTT	CASSPRGTGTEAFF
TRBJ2-3	TRBV5-1	.	.	TGCGCCAGCAGCTTGGCGCGGTTCGGGAGAAACACAGATACGCAGTATTTT	CASSLARFGRNTDTQYF
TRBJ1-2	TRBV29-1	.	.	TGCAGCGTTGGCCGACAGAGCTATGGCTACACCTTC	CSVGRQSYGYTF
TRBJ1-4	TRBV4-1	.	.	TGCGCCAGCAGCTGGAGGTTAGGTGAAAAACTGTTTTTT	CASSWRLGEKLFF
TRBJ2-3	TRBV2	.	.	TGTGCCAGCCACAGGGAAGAGGGCACAGATACGCAGTATTTT	CASHREEGTDTQYF
TRBJ2-2	TRBV24-1	.	.	TGTGCCACCAGTACTTACACCGGGGAGCTGTTTTTT	CATSTYTGELFF
TRBJ2-1	TRBV6-5	.	TRBD2	TGTGCCACCTCTAGCGGGAGGGCCAACGATGAGCAGTTCTTC	CATSSGRANDEQFF
TRBJ2-1	TRBV2	.	TRBD2	TGTGCCAGCAGGTCCGAGCGGGGGTACAATGAGCAGTTCTTC	CASRSERGYNEQFF
TRBJ2-7	TRBV6-5	.	TRBD2	TGTGCCAGCAGCATAGCGGGAGCCCCCTACGAGCAGTACTTC	CASSIAGAPYEQYF
TRBJ2-3	TRBV5-1	.	TRBD1	TGCGCCAGCAGCCTTAGACAGGGAGTAACCATCACAGATACGCAGTATTTT	CASSLRQGVTITDTQYF
TRBJ2-2	TRBV7-9	.	TRBD2	TGTGCCAGCAGCTTCTTAGCGGGAGGGCCGACCGGGGAGCTGTTTTTT	CASSFLAGGPTGELFF
TRBJ2-2	TRBV7-2	.	.	TGTGCCAGCAGCCTGGTAGCGCCTACGAACACCGGGGAGCTGTTTTTT	CASSLVAPTNTGELFF
TRBJ2-7	TRBV11-1	.	.	TGTGCCAGCAGCTTACCGGGAACCACCTACGAGCAGTACTTC	CASSLPGTTYEQYF
TRBJ2-7	TRBV7-9	.	TRBD1	TGTGCCAGCAGCCGGTGGACAGGGAATTTGTACGAGCAGTACTTC	CASSRWTGNLYEQYF
TRBJ2-7	TRBV2	.	.	TGTGCCAGCAGTGCCTACTACGAGCAGTACTTC	CASSAYYEQYF
TRBJ2-1	TRBV18	.	TRBD2	TGTGCCAGCTCACCCGGGACTAGCAACAATGAGCAGTTCTTC	CASSPGTSNNEQFF
TRBJ1-1	TRBV5-6	.	.	TGTGCCAGCAGCTTCAGGGTGGGAAAATACACTGAAGCTTTCTTT	CASSFRVGKYTEAFF
TRBJ1-5	TRBV15	.	.	TGTGCCACCAGCGCCCGGACAGCTAGCAATCAGCCCCAGCATTTT	CATSARTASNQPQHF
TRBJ2-7	TRBV19	.	TRBD1	TGTGCCAGTAGTAACCCCGGGACAGCTACCTACGAGCAGTACTTC	CASSNPGTATYEQYF
TRBJ2-1	TRBV7-2	.	TRBD2	TGTGCCAGCAGGGAAACGGGGGGGGCCTACAATGAGCAGTTCTTC	CASRETGGAYNEQFF
TRBJ2-5	TRBV5-4	.	TRBD2	TGTGCCAGCAGCTTGGGGACTAGCGGGCTCCAAGAGACCCAGTACTTC	CASSLGTSGLQETQYF
TRBJ2-7	TRBV11-3	.	.	TGTGCCAGCGTCCTCGGCGGGGCGGGCGAGCAGTACTTC	CASVLGGAGEQYF
TRBJ2-3	TRBV5-1	.	TRBD2	TGCGCCAGCAGCCCCGGACTAGCGGGAGCCCAGCAGTATTTT	CASSPGLAGAQQYF
TRBJ2-1	TRBV5-4	.	TRBD2	TGTGCCAGCAGCCCAGGACTAGCGGGACCCCTTTACAATGAGCAGTTCTTC	CASSPGLAGPLYNEQFF
TRBJ2-2	TRBV7-8	.	.	TGTGCCAGCAGCTTTTCCGGGGTGTTAACCGGGGAGCTGTTTTTT	CASSFSGVLTGELFF
TRBJ2-5	TRBV5-1	.	TRBD2	TGCGCCAGCAGCATAGGACTAGCGGGCAAGGAGACCCAGTACTTC	CASSIGLAGKETQYF
TRBJ1-5	TRBV30	.	TRBD1	TGTGCCTGGAGTGAAGACAGGGCTCAGCCCCAGCATTTT	CAWSEDRAQPQHF